This passage covers 28 T cell receptor beta chains from one sample sequenced in a study of blood T cell repertoires in COVID-19. Profiled with immunoSEQ multiplex PCR; TCRdb holds only in-frame clones, not every one. The sample has fewer than 80,000 clones, about 90% seen once. Sequencing input: peripheral blood. These receptor sequences come from a woman in her 50s with active or convalescent COVID-19.

The rearrangement joins TRBV24-1 to TRBJ2-7; D is perhaps TRBD2 (6 bases). The CDR3 is 16 residues long. V lost 3 bases to trimming and J lost 4 bases, with 18 bases between them. Germline lookup yields CDR1 KGHDR and CDR2 SFDVKD. CDR3 amino acids: CATSDPTTSGVYEQYF. The DNA for the CDR3 is TGTGCCACCAGTGATCCCACCACGTCGGGGGTTTACGAGCAGTACTTC.

The chain is built from TRBV4-2 and TRBJ2-1; 11 bases map to TRBD2. V was pared by 0 bases and J by 9 bases, with 7 bases of the junction left unmatched. The germline V gene has CDR1 LGHNA and CDR2 YNFKEQ. This CDR3 region has 16 residues. This chain's CDR3 is CASSQELPSGGLEQFF. The CDR3 nucleotides read TGTGCCAGCAGCCAAGAGCTTCCTAGCGGGGGGCTTGAGCAGTTCTTC.

The J gene is TRBJ2-1, the V gene TRBV10-1; D is possibly TRBD1 (6 bases). Germline loops: CDR1 WNHNN, CDR2 SYGVQD (reference sequence). This CDR3 has 15 amino acids. Deletions cut 4 bases from V and 0 bases from J, with 10 bases between. CDR3 nucleotides: TGCGCCAGCAGTGCGGACAGTAGCTCCTACAATGAGCAGTTCTTC. Translated, it gives CASSADSSSYNEQFF.

J is TRBJ2-5 and V is TRBV4-1; 8 positions match TRBD1. The trim removed 3 bases at V and 4 bases at J, leaving 7 bases unmatched. Germline lookup yields CDR1 MGHRA and CDR2 YSYEKL. This CDR3 comprises 15 residues. CDR3 loop: CASSHPGQGSETQYF. CDR3 nucleotides: TGCGCCAGCAGCCACCCAGGACAGGGCTCAGAGACCCAGTACTTC.

The rearrangement uses TRBV12-5 and TRBJ2-7; TRBD1 aligns across 9 bases. V lost 6 bases, J lost 2 bases, and 14 bases stayed unmatched. CDR3 length: 17 residues. From germline, CDR1 is LGHNT and CDR2 FRNRAP. The CDR3, as DNA: TGTGCTAGTGGGACTCTCTGGGACAGGGTCGGCGCCTACGAGCAGTACTTC. This sequence encodes CASGTLWDRVGAYEQYF.

The chain employs TRBV5-4 and TRBJ1-2, with TRBD1 identical over 7 bases. CDR3 length equals 15 residues. The junction had 10 bases not matched to a gene; V was cut back by 4 bases and J by 4 bases. Germline CDR1 SGHNT, CDR2 YYREEE (reference sequence). The CDR3 coding sequence is TGTGCCAGCAGCAAGGGTGACAGGGCTCCCTATGGCTACACCTTC. Amino acids: CASSKGDRAPYGYTF.

V gene TRBV5-6 combines with J gene TRBJ1-2; 9 bases agree with TRBD1. V shed 0 bases, J shed 7 bases, and the junction held 10 bases outside the gene matches. Per the germline V gene, CDR1 is SGHDT and CDR2 is YYEEEE. This CDR3 region has 16 residues. CDR3 nucleotides: TGTGCCAGCAGCTTGGTTGTGACAGGGGGTCTTTTTGGCTACACCTTC. It translates to CASSLVVTGGLFGYTF.

The genes are TRBV6-4 and TRBJ2-1, with TRBD2 matching over 10 bases. Trimming at V came to 5 bases and at J to 2 bases, leaving 3 bases not matched to a gene. Per the germline V gene, CDR1 is MRHNA and CDR2 is SNTAGT. The CDR3 extends over 15 amino acids. In nucleotides, the CDR3 is TGTGCCAGCAGTTCCCTAGCGGGGGCCTACAATGAGCAGTTCTTC. Its protein product is CASSSLAGAYNEQFF.

This chain links TRBV29-1 with TRBJ2-7; a weak D match, TRBD2 (5 bases). CDR3 length equals 12 residues. Trimming took 5 bases from V and 5 from J, leaving 13 bases between them. CDR1 SQVTM and CDR2 ANQGSEA come from the germline V gene. CDR3 DNA sequence: TGCAGCGTTTCCCTAGCCGCCGACGAGCAGTACTTC. Amino acids: CSVSLAADEQYF.

The chain carries TRBV29-1 and TRBJ2-1; D is possibly TRBD2 (6 bases). The V end was cut by 7 bases, the J end by 10 bases, with 23 bases between. The CDR3 covers 14 residues. Germline values: CDR1 SQVTM, CDR2 ANQGSEA. CDR3 protein: CSAASGSWAGEQFF. DNA of the CDR3: TGCAGCGCCGCGTCCGGGTCATGGGCGGGGGAGCAGTTCTTC.

V and J are TRBV27 and TRBJ2-3; a possible D gene is TRBD1 (6 bases). Trimming took 3 bases from V and 3 from J, leaving 10 bases between them. The V gene's germline CDR1 is MNHEY and CDR2 SMNVEV (reference sequence). The CDR3 has 14 residues. The CDR3 sequence: CASSFGTPTDTQYF. CDR3 DNA: TGTGCCAGCAGTTTTGGGACACCAACAGATACGCAGTATTTT.

The genes are TRBV5-1 and TRBJ2-3; 7 bases match TRBD1. V was pared by 4 bases and J by 0 bases, with 8 bases of the junction left unmatched. In germline, CDR1 is SGHRS, CDR2 YFSETQ. This CDR3 contains 16 residues. For the CDR3, the DNA is TGCGCCAGCAGCCCCTGGGACAGCCTTAGCACAGATACGCAGTATTTT. It specifies CASSPWDSLSTDTQYF.

V usage is TRBV27 and J usage is TRBJ1-1; possible D gene TRBD1, 6 bases. The ends were cut back, 2 bases at V and 5 bases at J, with 12 bases in the middle. CDR1 MNHEY and CDR2 SMNVEV come from the germline V gene (reference sequence). The CDR3 spans 14 residues. Written as DNA, the CDR3 is TGTGCCAGCAGTTTACGAGGGGGGGGAACTGAAGCTTTCTTT. This translates into CASSLRGGGTEAFF.

The rearrangement joins TRBV30 to TRBJ2-7; possible D gene TRBD2, 6 bases. The ends were cut back, 2 bases at V and 0 bases at J, with 8 bases in the middle. The CDR3 runs to 13 residues. The V gene's germline CDR1 is GTSNPN and CDR2 SVGIG (reference sequence). CDR3 amino acids: CAWSPGGSYEQYF. The CDR3 DNA is TGTGCCTGGAGTCCCGGGGGCTCCTACGAGCAGTACTTC.

The chain couples TRBV27 to TRBJ2-2, with 8 bases matching TRBD2. The CDR3 consists of 17 residues. V dropped 5 bases and J dropped 8; count of bases not matched to a gene: 16. Germline-derived CDR1 and CDR2 are MNHEY and SMNVEV (reference sequence). The CDR3 here is CASSIRTSPTGAGELFF. In nucleotides, the CDR3 is TGTGCCAGCAGTATCAGGACTAGCCCAACTGGGGCGGGGGAGCTGTTTTTT.

This sequence joins TRBV9 and TRBJ2-1; a weak D match, TRBD2 (5 bases). The CDR3 covers 23 residues. Per the germline V gene, CDR1 is SGDLS and CDR2 is YYNGEE. V dropped 0 bases and J dropped 5 bases, with 36 bases sitting between them. DNA of the CDR3: TGTGCCAGCAGCGTAGTCCCGACCCCGGTCCGTTTAGATAGCGCCTACTTGAACAATGAGCAGTTCTTC. Residues: CASSVVPTPVRLDSAYLNNEQFF.

The count of this clone is one. This sequence joins TRBV7-9 and TRBJ2-1, with a possible D match to TRBD2 (5 bases). V was cut by 1 base and J by 5 bases, with 9 bases left in between. Germline V lookup: CDR1 SEHNR, CDR2 FQNEAQ (reference sequence). The CDR3 has 14 amino acids. CDR3 DNA: TGTGCCAGCAGCTTAGTCCGGACTGACAATGAGCAGTTCTTC. This codes for CASSLVRTDNEQFF.

The V and J genes are TRBV30 and TRBJ2-1, with TRBD1 matching over 7 bases. The CDR3 contains 13 residues. CDR1 and CDR2 (germline): GTSNPN, SVGIG (reference sequence). Trimming removed 4 bases from V and 4 bases from J; junction bases left unmatched: 4. CDR3 loop: CAWMGQTYNEQFF. CDR3 DNA: TGTGCCTGGATGGGACAGACATACAATGAGCAGTTCTTC.

The chain is built from TRBV11-3 and TRBJ1-2; 10 bases are a match to TRBD1. Per the germline V gene, CDR1 is SGHNT and CDR2 is YENEEA. V was clipped by 4 bases and J by 7 bases; unmatched bases: 15. CDR3 length: 17 residues. The CDR3 is CASSYRDRGLFYRGYTF. CDR3 coding DNA: TGTGCCAGCAGCTACCGGGACAGGGGCCTTTTTTATCGTGGCTACACCTTC.

This clone was counted a single time. The chain recombines TRBV5-4 with TRBJ2-1, with D maybe TRBD2 (6 bases). The V gene's germline CDR1 is SGHNT and CDR2 YYREEE (reference sequence). Trimming shortened V by 5 bases and J by 1 base, and 13 bases separated the two germline ends. The CDR3 is 15 residues long. The CDR3 DNA reads TGTGCCAGCAGGGAGGGGACCTATTCCTACAATGAGCAGTTCTTC. Amino acid sequence: CASREGTYSYNEQFF.

The V and J genes are TRBV4-2 and TRBJ1-3; TRBD1 is a possible D gene (6 bases). Germline assignment: CDR1 LGHNA and CDR2 YNFKEQ. This CDR3 is 20 amino acids long. The V gene lost 4 bases and the J gene lost 0 bases, with 25 bases spanning the gap. Here the CDR3 DNA reads TGTGCCAGCAGCCTAAGCTTGCGGGGGACAAATAGACACTCTGGAAACACCATATATTTT. Amino acids: CASSLSLRGTNRHSGNTIYF.

The chain carries TRBV5-1 and TRBJ2-1; TRBD2 agrees at 10 bases. With V trimmed by 3 bases and J by 9 bases, 9 bases remained unmatched. CDR1 is SGHRS and CDR2 is YFSETQ in the germline V gene. The CDR3 consists of 15 residues. CDR3 in DNA: TGCGCCAGCAGCTCTGGCCTAGCGGGAGCACGTGAGCAGTTCTTC. Protein sequence: CASSSGLAGAREQFF.

The chain uses TRBV30 and TRBJ2-7; D might be TRBD1 (6 bases). Germline values: CDR1 GTSNPN, CDR2 SVGIG (reference sequence). Between the trimmed V and J ends, which lost 4 bases and 4 bases, there was a span of 11 bases. CDR3 length: 12 amino acids. The CDR3 coding sequence is TGTGCCTGGACTTCACAGGGTTACGAGCAGTACTTC. It specifies CAWTSQGYEQYF.

DNA for the CDR3: TGCAGTGCTAGTCTCGCCCTCAGAGATACGCAGTATTTT. It codes for CSASLALRDTQYF. The chain couples TRBV20-1 to TRBJ2-3; no clear D gene. Trimming cost V 3 bases and J 5 bases, with 12 bases left between them. The CDR3 spans 13 residues. Germline V lookup: CDR1 DFQATT, CDR2 SNEGSKA (reference sequence).

Concerning this clone itself: One end of the junction fails to match germline, which may point to a read error. The rearrangement links TRBV2 to TRBJ1-1; D is perhaps TRBD1 (5 bases). The CDR3 has 13 residues. Germline V lookup: CDR1 SNHLY, CDR2 FYNNEI. The CDR3 DNA reads as TGTGCCAGCAGGGAAGACAGCCTCACTGAAGCTTTCTTT. The encoded protein is CASREDSLTEAFF. Variable domain in full (rest from reference TRBV2 and TRBJ1-1): EPEVTQTPSHQVTQMGQEVILRCVPISNHLYFYWYRQILGQKVEFLVSFYNNEISEKSEIFDDQFSVERPDGSNFTLKIRSTKLEDSAMYFCASREDSLTEAFFGQGTRLTVV.

The chain is built from TRBV19 and TRBJ1-1; 8 nucleotides match TRBD1. This CDR3 has 15 amino acids. Trimming cost V 10 bases and J 0 bases; bases outside gene matches: 10. Germline CDR1 and CDR2: LNHDA and SQIVND (reference sequence). The CDR3 DNA reads TGTGCCACTAGCCGACAGGGGCCCATGAACACTGAAGCTTTCTTT. Translating it yields CATSRQGPMNTEAFF.

CDR3 nucleotide sequence: TGTGCCAGCAGTGACTCCCACAGGGGGACCGGGGAGCTGTTTTTT. Residues: CASSDSHRGTGELFF. The V call is TRBV6-4, the J call TRBJ2-2, with 8 bases aligning to TRBD1. The CDR3 extends over 15 amino acids. The ends lost 0 bases at V and 5 bases at J; junction bases unmatched: 2. Germline CDR1 MRHNA, CDR2 SNTAGT.

The chain employs TRBV24-1 and TRBJ2-3; the D gene is possibly TRBD2 (7 bases). Looked up from germline, CDR1 is KGHDR and CDR2 is SFDVKD. This CDR3 is 15 amino acids long. V was shortened by 6 bases and J by 1 base, with 13 bases between the two germline ends. The DNA for the CDR3 is TGTGCCACCAGTCCGAGGGGGAGGGGCACAGATACGCAGTATTTT. It is translated as CATSPRGRGTDTQYF.